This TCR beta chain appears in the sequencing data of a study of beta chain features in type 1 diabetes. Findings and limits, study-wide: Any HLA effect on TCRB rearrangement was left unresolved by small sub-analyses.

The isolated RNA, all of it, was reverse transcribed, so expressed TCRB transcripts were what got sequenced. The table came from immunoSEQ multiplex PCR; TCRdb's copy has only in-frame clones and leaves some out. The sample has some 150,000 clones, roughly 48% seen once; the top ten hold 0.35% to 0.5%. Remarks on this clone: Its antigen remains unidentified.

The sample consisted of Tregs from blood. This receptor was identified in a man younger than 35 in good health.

The CDR3 nucleotides are TGCGCCAGCAGCGCGACATCCCTCGAGCAGTACTTC. This sequence encodes CASSATSLEQYF. The chain couples TRBV5-1 to TRBJ2-7; D gene ambiguous. This CDR3 has 12 amino acids. Trimming removed 4 bases at V and 6 bases at J, with 11 bases between. CDR1 and CDR2 (germline): SGHRS, YFSETQ.